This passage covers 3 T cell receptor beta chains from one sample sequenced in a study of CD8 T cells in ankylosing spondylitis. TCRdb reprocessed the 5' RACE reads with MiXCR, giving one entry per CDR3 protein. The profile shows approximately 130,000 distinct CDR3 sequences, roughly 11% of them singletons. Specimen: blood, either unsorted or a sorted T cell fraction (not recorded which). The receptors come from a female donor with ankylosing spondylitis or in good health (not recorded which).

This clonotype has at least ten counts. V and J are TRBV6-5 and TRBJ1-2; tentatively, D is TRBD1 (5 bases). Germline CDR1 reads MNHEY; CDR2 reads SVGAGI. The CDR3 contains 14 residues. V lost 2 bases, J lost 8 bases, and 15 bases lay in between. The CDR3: CASSYSPGPWGYTF. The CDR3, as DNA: TGTGCCAGCAGTTACAGTCCGGGGCCTTGGGGCTACACCTTC.

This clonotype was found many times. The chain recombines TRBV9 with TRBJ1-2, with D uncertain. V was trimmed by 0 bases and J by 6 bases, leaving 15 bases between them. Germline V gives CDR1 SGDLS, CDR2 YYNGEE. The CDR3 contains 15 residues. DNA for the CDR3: TGTGCCAGCAGCGTAGACGCTTACGAAGCTGATGGCTACACCTTC. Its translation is CASSVDAYEADGYTF.

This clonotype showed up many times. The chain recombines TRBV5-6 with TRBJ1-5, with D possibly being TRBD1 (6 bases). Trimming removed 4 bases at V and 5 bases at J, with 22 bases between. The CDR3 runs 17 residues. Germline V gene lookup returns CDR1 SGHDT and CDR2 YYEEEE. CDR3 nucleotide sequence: TGTGCCAGCAGCCAGATTGGCTGGACAGACGCGGATCAGCCCCAGCATTTT. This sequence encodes CASSQIGWTDADQPQHF. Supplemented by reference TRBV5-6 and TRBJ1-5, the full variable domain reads DAGVTQSPTHLIKTRGQQVTLRCSPKSGHDTVSWYQQALGQGPQFIFQYYEEEERQRGNFPDRFSGHQFPNYSSELNVNALLLGDSALYLCASSQIGWTDADQPQHFGDGTRLSIL.